The clone carrying this T cell receptor (beta chain) was counted ten times or more. Its specificity is unknown. The data are from a study of T-cell memory formation after mild COVID-19. At the level of the study: TCR clusters were mostly confined to one donor each. Study conclusions and caveats: Whereas later expanders leaned CD4+, clones contracting day 15 to 85 showed a balanced CD4/CD8 makeup.

One entry per CDR3 protein results from TCRdb running MiXCR on the 5' RACE reads. The repertoire holds some 300,000 distinct CDR3 sequences, with 19% as singletons. Germline CDR1 is SGHRS and CDR2 is YFSETQ. This CDR3 is 17 amino acids long. Between the trimmed V and J ends, which lost 0 bases and 3 bases, there was a span of 16 bases. V and J are TRBV5-1 and TRBJ2-1; possibly TRBD1 for D (5 bases). The specimen sequenced was PBMCs or a T cell subset sorted from them (not recorded which). The clonotype was recovered from a man younger than 35 who had mild COVID-19 (a few samples of this study predate the infection). Cell type and time point are not known. CDR3 DNA sequence: TGCGCCAGCAGCTTGGAACTAAGCAGTGACAGCTACAATGAGCAGTTCTTC. This translates into CASSLELSSDSYNEQFF.